Listed below are T cell receptor beta chains from one sample, sequenced in a study of beta chain features in type 1 diabetes. Profiling relied on immunoSEQ multiplex PCR, and the TCRdb table lists in-frame clones only, not all of them. The sample yields a few hundred thousand clones, over 25% seen once. Material: naive CD4+ T cells from blood. The receptors were gathered from a young man in good health. Both conserved end residues are part of each CDR3. D genes are given only for firm matches. Clone size is shown for a subset of rows, as once, few, many or a class of expanded clone.

v_gene	d_gene	j_gene	abundance	CDR3aa	CDR3nt
TRBV21-1	-	TRBJ2-1	few	CASGQGLSSNEQFF	TGTGCCAGCGGACAAGGACTTAGCTCAAATGAGCAGTTCTTC
TRBV18	-	TRBJ1-2	-	CASSPGTGTNYGYTF	TGTGCCAGCTCTCCGGGAACAGGGACTAACTATGGCTACACCTTC
TRBV5-1	-	TRBJ2-2	-	CASSRRAGELFF	TGCGCCAGCAGCCGAAGGGCCGGGGAGCTGTTTTTT
TRBV5-1	TRBD1	TRBJ1-5	-	CASSLGTGGQPQHF	TGCGCCAGCAGCTTGGGGACAGGCGGCCAGCCCCAGCATTTT
TRBV28	-	TRBJ2-2	-	CASSPRTPGELFF	TGTGCCAGCAGTCCCCGGACACCCGGGGAGCTGTTTTTT
TRBV7-2	-	TRBJ2-4	-	CASSTGRGNKNIQYF	TGTGCCAGCAGCACAGGTCGCGGAAACAAAAACATTCAGTACTTC
TRBV19	-	TRBJ2-6	-	CASSISGANVLTF	TGTGCCAGTAGTATATCCGGGGCCAACGTCCTGACTTTC
TRBV4-3	-	TRBJ1-4	-	CASSRSGATNEKLFF	TGCGCCAGCAGCCGAAGTGGGGCAACTAATGAAAAACTGTTTTTT
TRBV28	-	TRBJ2-5	-	CASRSGVQETQYF	TGTGCCAGCAGATCAGGAGTCCAAGAGACCCAGTACTTC
TRBV9	TRBD2	TRBJ2-3	few	CASSVAASGSADTQYF	TGTGCCAGCAGCGTAGCTGCTAGCGGGAGTGCAGATACGCAGTATTTT
TRBV20-1	-	TRBJ2-3	-	CSASSEDTQYF	TGCAGTGCTAGCTCGGAAGATACGCAGTATTTT
TRBV7-9	-	TRBJ2-7	-	CASSLGTAGEQYF	TGTGCCAGCAGCTTAGGTACGGCTGGGGAGCAGTACTTC
TRBV5-1	TRBD2	TRBJ2-1	-	CASSGTSGSDEQFF	TGCGCCAGCAGTGGGACTAGCGGGAGCGATGAGCAGTTCTTC
TRBV9	TRBD2	TRBJ2-1	-	CASSVVSGSLNEQFF	TGTGCCAGCAGCGTAGTAAGCGGGAGCCTCAATGAGCAGTTCTTC
TRBV10-3	-	TRBJ2-3	few	CATKGPGTSTDTQYF	TGTGCCACTAAGGGACCCGGGACTAGCACAGATACGCAGTATTTT
TRBV5-4	TRBD2	TRBJ2-3	-	CASSLVGAGLSTDTQYF	TGTGCCAGCAGCTTGGTCGGAGCGGGACTTTCCACAGATACGCAGTATTTT
TRBV30	TRBD1	TRBJ1-2	-	CAWSVSTGGSGYTF	TGTGCCTGGAGTGTATCGACAGGGGGAAGTGGCTACACCTTC
TRBV4-2	-	TRBJ1-5	few	CASSQDPGRSSGSNQPQHF	TGTGCCAGCAGCCAAGATCCCGGCAGGAGTAGTGGAAGCAATCAGCCCCAGCATTTT
TRBV6-1	-	TRBJ2-7	few	CASSEAVWGTRHF	TGTGCCAGCAGTGAAGCCGTTTGGGGGACCAGGCACTTC
TRBV21-1	-	TRBJ2-5	few	CASSKVWGPRGKLPETQYF	TGTGCCAGCAGCAAAGTTTGGGGACCCAGGGGGAAACTCCCAGAGACCCAGTACTTC
TRBV11-3	TRBD2	TRBJ2-5	once	CASSQAGALQETQYF	TGTGCCAGCAGCCAAGCGGGAGCCCTTCAAGAGACCCAGTACTTC
TRBV7-9	TRBD1	TRBJ1-1	-	CASSLETRGTEAFF	TGTGCCAGCAGCTTAGAGACCAGGGGGACTGAAGCTTTCTTT
TRBV11-2	TRBD1	TRBJ2-1	-	CASSTRTGAASGEQFF	TGTGCCAGCAGCACCCGGACAGGTGCCGCAAGTGGGGAGCAGTTCTTC
TRBV5-1	-	TRBJ1-1	-	CASSLEGTRNTEAFF	TGCGCCAGCAGCTTGGAAGGGACGCGGAACACTGAAGCTTTCTTT
TRBV7-3	-	TRBJ2-1	-	CASSPITGTLGEQFF	TGTGCCAGCAGCCCGATAACTGGGACTCTGGGGGAGCAGTTCTTC
TRBV19	-	TRBJ2-7	-	CASTPTGDSEQYF	TGTGCCAGTACCCCCACAGGGGACTCCGAGCAGTACTTC
TRBV9	TRBD1	TRBJ1-2	-	CASSVLPGQGVEGYTF	TGTGCCAGCAGCGTTCTCCCGGGACAGGGTGTAGAGGGCTACACCTTC
TRBV7-2	-	TRBJ2-7	few	CASSLVGRETEQYF	TGTGCCAGCAGCTTAGTCGGCAGGGAGACCGAGCAGTACTTC
TRBV6-5	-	TRBJ2-7	few	CASSYLLDGEQYF	TGTGCCAGCAGTTACCTCCTTGACGGAGAGCAGTACTTC
TRBV6-6	-	TRBJ1-1	-	CASSYSSWALGSEAFF	TGTGCCAGCAGTTACTCGTCTTGGGCATTAGGGTCTGAAGCTTTCTTT
TRBV6-6	-	TRBJ2-3	few	CASSSTDTQYF	TGTGCCAGCAGTTCTACAGATACGCAGTATTTT
TRBV27	-	TRBJ2-7	few	CASSLWGNHEQYF	TGTGCCAGCAGTCTTTGGGGGAACCACGAGCAGTACTTC
TRBV29-1	-	TRBJ2-7	-	CSATLIGMGHYEQYF	TGCAGCGCCACACTTATTGGGATGGGGCACTACGAGCAGTACTTC
TRBV9	TRBD2	TRBJ2-7	few	CASSVGGLAGIYEQYF	TGTGCCAGCAGCGTAGGTGGGCTAGCGGGCATATACGAGCAGTACTTC
TRBV6-1	TRBD2	TRBJ2-1	-	CASKSLAGAQQFF	TGTGCCAGCAAGAGTCTAGCGGGTGCACAGCAGTTCTTC
TRBV4-2	-	TRBJ1-4	few	CASSQLVGSQEKLFF	TGTGCCAGCAGCCAACTGGTCGGGTCGCAGGAAAAACTGTTTTTT
TRBV6-5	TRBD2	TRBJ2-5	few	CASETSGRLYF	TGTGCCAGCGAGACTAGCGGGAGGTTGTACTTC
TRBV30	-	TRBJ2-1	-	CAWSGGSHNEQFF	TGTGCCTGGAGCGGGGGATCCCACAATGAGCAGTTCTTC
TRBV25-1	-	TRBJ2-1	-	CASSDPARGYNEQFF	TGTGCCAGCAGTGACCCGGCCCGCGGTTACAATGAGCAGTTCTTC
TRBV7-9	TRBD1	TRBJ2-3	few	CASSLVGTGYSDTQYF	TGTGCCAGCAGCTTAGTCGGGACAGGGTACTCAGATACGCAGTATTTT
TRBV28	-	TRBJ1-3	-	CASSLQGRHTIYF	TGTGCCAGCAGCCTACAGGGTCGGCACACCATATATTTT
TRBV30	-	TRBJ2-7	-	CAWSPTGEGEQYF	TGTGCCTGGAGTCCTACAGGTGAGGGCGAGCAGTACTTC
TRBV20-1	-	TRBJ2-7	few	CSASRLQQYF	TGCAGTGCTAGCCGGTTACAGCAGTACTTC
TRBV25-1	TRBD2	TRBJ2-1	-	CASSDTSGSDEQFF	TGTGCCAGCAGTGATACTAGCGGGAGCGATGAGCAGTTCTTC
TRBV27	TRBD2	TRBJ2-7	-	CASRLAGAVTYEQYF	TGTGCCAGCAGGCTAGCGGGAGCGGTAACCTACGAGCAGTACTTC
TRBV30	-	TRBJ1-5	few	CAVGGEALNQPQHF	TGTGCGGTGGGCGGGGAAGCACTCAATCAGCCCCAGCATTTT
TRBV30	TRBD2	TRBJ2-2	few	CAWSVGSGHTGELFF	TGTGCCTGGAGTGTGGGTAGCGGGCACACCGGGGAGCTGTTTTTT
TRBV18	-	TRBJ1-5	few	CASSPGQGNQPQHF	TGTGCCAGCTCACCAGGCCAGGGTAATCAGCCCCAGCATTTT
TRBV19	TRBD1	TRBJ1-4	few	CASTTGDTNEKLFF	TGTGCCAGTACTACAGGGGACACTAATGAAAAACTGTTTTTT
TRBV30	-	TRBJ2-7	-	CAWTHTGTVYEQYF	TGTGCCTGGACACATACAGGGACCGTCTACGAGCAGTACTTC
TRBV7-3	-	TRBJ2-1	-	CASSLGGLDSHEQFF	TGTGCCAGCAGTTTAGGGGGACTGGACTCCCATGAGCAGTTCTTC
TRBV16	-	TRBJ2-3	-	CASSRTDSSTDTQYF	TGTGCCAGCAGCCGGACTGATTCTAGCACAGATACGCAGTATTTT
TRBV14	-	TRBJ1-4	few	CASSQEFSGRGNEKLFF	TGTGCCAGCAGCCAAGAATTCTCGGGCAGGGGAAATGAAAAACTGTTTTTT
TRBV11-2	-	TRBJ2-7	few	CASSLDSPYEQYF	TGTGCCAGCAGCTTAGACTCTCCCTACGAGCAGTACTTC
TRBV18	-	TRBJ2-7	-	CASSPASSYEQYF	TGTGCCAGCTCCCCTGCAAGCTCCTACGAGCAGTACTTC